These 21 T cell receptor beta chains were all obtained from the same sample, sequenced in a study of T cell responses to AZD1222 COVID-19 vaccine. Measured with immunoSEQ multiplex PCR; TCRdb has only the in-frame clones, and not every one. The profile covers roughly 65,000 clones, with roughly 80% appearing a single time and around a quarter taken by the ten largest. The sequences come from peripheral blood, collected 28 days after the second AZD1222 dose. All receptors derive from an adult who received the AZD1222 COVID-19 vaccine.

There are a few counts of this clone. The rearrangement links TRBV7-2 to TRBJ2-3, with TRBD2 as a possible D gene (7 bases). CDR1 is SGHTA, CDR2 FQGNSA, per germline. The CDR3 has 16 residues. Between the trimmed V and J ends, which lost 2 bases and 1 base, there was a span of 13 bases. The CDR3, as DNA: TGTGCCAGCAGCTTATGGGGCGGGGGCGGCACAGATACGCAGTATTTT. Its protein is CASSLWGGGGTDTQYF.

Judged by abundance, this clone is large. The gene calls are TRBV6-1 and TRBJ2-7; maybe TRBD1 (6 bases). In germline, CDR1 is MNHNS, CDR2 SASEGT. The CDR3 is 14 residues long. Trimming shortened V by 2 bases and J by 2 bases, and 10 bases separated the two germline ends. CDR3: CASSEFGQPYEQYF. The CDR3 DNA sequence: TGTGCCAGCAGTGAATTCGGACAGCCCTACGAGCAGTACTTC.

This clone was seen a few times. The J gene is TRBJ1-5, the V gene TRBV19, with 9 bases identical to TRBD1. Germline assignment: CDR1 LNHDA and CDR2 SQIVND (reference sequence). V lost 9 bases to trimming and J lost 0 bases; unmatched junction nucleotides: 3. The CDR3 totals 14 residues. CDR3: CARDRGLSNQPQHF. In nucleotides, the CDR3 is TGTGCCAGGGACAGGGGTCTTAGCAATCAGCCCCAGCATTTT.

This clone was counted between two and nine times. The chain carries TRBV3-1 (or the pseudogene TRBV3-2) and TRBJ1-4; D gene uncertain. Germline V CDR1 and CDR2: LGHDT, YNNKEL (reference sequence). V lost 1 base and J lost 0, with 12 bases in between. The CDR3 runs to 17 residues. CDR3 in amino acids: CASSQGTPVATNEKLFF. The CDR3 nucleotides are TGTGCCAGCAGCCAAGGGACGCCAGTTGCAACTAATGAAAAACTGTTTTTT.

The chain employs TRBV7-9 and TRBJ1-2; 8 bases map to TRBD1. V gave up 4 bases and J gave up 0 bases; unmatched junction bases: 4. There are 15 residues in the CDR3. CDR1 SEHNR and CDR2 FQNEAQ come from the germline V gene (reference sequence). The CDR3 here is CASSSRTGPNYGYTF. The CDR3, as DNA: TGTGCCAGCAGCTCACGGACAGGGCCTAACTATGGCTACACCTTC.

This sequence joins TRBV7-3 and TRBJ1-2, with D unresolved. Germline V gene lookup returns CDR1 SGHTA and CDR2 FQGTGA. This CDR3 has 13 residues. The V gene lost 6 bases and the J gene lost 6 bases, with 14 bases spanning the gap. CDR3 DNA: TGTGCCAGCAGTCCGGGCGCCGGAGATGGCTACACCTTC. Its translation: CASSPGAGDGYTF.

CDR3 sequence (DNA): TGTGCCAGCAGCGGGGACCTATACAATGAGCAGTTCTTC. Amino acid sequence: CASSGDLYNEQFF. The rearrangement joins TRBV3-1 (or the pseudogene TRBV3-2) to TRBJ2-1; perhaps D is TRBD1 or TRBD2 (5 bases each). Germline lookup yields CDR1 LGHDT and CDR2 YNNKEL (reference sequence). V was clipped by 5 bases and J by 4 bases, with 9 bases between them. This CDR3 has 13 amino acids.

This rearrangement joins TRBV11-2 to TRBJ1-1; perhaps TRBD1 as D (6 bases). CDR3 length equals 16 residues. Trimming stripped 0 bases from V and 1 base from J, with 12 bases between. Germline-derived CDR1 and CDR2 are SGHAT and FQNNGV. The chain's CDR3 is CASSLERGHANTEAFF. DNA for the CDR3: TGTGCCAGCAGCTTAGAGCGGGGGCATGCGAACACTGAAGCTTTCTTT. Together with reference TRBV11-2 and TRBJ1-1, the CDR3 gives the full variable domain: EAGVAQSPRYKIIEKRQSVAFWCNPISGHATLYWYQQILGQGPKLLIQFQNNGVVDDSQLPKDRFSAERLKGVDSTLKIQPAKLEDSAVYLCASSLERGHANTEAFFGQGTRLTVV.

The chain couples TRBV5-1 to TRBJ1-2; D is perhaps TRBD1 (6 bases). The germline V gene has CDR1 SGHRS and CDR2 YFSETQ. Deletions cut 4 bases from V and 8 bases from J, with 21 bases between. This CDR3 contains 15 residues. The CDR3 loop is CASSPLQGNPGGYTF. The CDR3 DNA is TGCGCCAGCAGCCCATTACAGGGTAACCCCGGCGGCTACACCTTC. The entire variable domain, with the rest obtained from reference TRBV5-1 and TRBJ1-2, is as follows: KAGVTQTPRYLIKTRGQQVTLSCSPISGHRSVSWYQQTPGQGLQFLFEYFSETQRNKGNFPGRFSGRQFSNSRSEMNVSTLELGDSALYLCASSPLQGNPGGYTFGSGTRLTVV.

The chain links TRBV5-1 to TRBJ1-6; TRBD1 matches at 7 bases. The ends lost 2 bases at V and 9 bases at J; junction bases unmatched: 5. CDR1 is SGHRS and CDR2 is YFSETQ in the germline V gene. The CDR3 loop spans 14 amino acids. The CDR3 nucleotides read TGCGCCAGCAGCTTCGACAGGGAAATTTCACCCCTCCACTTT. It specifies CASSFDREISPLHF.

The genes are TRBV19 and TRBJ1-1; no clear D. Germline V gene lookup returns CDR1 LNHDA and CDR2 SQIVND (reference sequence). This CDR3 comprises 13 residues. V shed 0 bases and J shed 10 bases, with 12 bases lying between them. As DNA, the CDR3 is TGTGCCAGTAGTATAGATCTGGAAACCGGAGCTTTCTTT. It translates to CASSIDLETGAFF.

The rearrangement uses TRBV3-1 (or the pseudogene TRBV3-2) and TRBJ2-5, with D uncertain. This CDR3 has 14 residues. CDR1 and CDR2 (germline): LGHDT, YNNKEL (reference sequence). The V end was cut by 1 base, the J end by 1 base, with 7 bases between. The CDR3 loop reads CASSQATVQETQYF. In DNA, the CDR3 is TGTGCCAGCAGCCAAGCCACAGTCCAAGAGACCCAGTACTTC.

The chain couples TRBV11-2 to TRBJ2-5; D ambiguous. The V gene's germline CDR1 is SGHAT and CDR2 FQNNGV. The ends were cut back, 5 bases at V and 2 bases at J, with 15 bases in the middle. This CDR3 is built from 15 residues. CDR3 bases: TGTGCCAGCAGCCGAACGCTCGTAAATCAAGAGACCCAGTACTTC. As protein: CASSRTLVNQETQYF.

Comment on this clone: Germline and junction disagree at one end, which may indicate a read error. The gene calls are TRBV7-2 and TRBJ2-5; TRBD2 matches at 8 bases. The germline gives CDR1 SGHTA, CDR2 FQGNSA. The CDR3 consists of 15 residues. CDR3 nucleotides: TGTGCCAGCAGCGTAGCACACAGCGGGGGACAGACCCAGTACTTC. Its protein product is CASSVAHSGGQTQYF.

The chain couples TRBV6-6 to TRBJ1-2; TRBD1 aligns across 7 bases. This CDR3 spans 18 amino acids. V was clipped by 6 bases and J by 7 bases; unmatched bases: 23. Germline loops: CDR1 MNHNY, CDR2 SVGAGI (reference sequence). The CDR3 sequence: CASSREGRQGVISSGYTF. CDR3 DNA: TGTGCCAGCAGCCGAGAAGGACGACAGGGAGTGATTTCTTCTGGCTACACCTTC.

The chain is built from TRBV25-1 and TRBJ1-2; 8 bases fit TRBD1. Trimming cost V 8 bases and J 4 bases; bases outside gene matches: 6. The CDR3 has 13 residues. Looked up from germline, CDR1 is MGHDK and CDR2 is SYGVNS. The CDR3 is CASAETGVYGYTF. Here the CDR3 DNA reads TGTGCCAGCGCTGAGACAGGGGTCTATGGCTACACCTTC.

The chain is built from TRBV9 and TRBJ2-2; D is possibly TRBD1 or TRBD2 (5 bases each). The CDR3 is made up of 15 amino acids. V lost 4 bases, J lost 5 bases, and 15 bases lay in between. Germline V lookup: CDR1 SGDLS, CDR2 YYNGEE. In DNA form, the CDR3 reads TGTGCCAGCAGCCCAAGGGGACCGGGGACCGGGGAGCTGTTTTTT. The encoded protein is CASSPRGPGTGELFF.

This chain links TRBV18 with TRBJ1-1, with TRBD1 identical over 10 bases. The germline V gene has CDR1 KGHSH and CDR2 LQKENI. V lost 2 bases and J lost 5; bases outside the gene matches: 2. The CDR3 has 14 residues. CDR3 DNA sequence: TGTGCCAGCTCACCAGGACAGGGGGAAACTGAAGCTTTCTTT. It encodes CASSPGQGETEAFF.

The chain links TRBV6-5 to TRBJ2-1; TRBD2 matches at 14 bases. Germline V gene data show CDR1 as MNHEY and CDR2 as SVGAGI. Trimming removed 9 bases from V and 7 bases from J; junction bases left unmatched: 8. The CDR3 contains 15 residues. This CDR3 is CASTSRTSGRNEQFF. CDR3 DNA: TGTGCCAGTACATCCCGGACTAGCGGGAGGAATGAGCAGTTCTTC.

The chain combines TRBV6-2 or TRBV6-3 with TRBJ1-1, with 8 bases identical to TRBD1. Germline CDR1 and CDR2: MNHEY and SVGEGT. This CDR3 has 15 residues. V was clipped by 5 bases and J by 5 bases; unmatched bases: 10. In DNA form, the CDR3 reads TGTGCCAGCAGTCTCCAGGGGGCCGGGGGAACTGAAGCTTTCTTT. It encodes CASSLQGAGGTEAFF.

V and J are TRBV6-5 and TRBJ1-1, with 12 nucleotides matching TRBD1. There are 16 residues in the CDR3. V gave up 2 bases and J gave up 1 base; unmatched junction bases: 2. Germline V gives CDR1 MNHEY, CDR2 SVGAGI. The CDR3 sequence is CASSYRGQGANTEAFF. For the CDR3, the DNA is TGTGCCAGCAGTTACCGGGGACAGGGGGCGAACACTGAAGCTTTCTTT.